This T cell receptor beta chain was recorded in a study of cytomegalovirus exposure and HLA in healthy donors. Broader study findings: Researchers reported that a few CMV-associated chains were confirmed in vitro as CMV antigen-specific. According to a later analysis, TCR clusters from the first cohort tended to co-occur in the roughly 110 validation repertoires. The study labeled 180 or so TCR beta chains cytomegalovirus-associated.

As to this clone: The antigen is not known.

The assay was immunoSEQ multiplex PCR, and TCRdb's table has in-frame clones only and misses some. The data hold 100,000 or so clones, with approximately 84% observed a single time. The CDR3 loop spans 13 amino acids. Germline CDR1 SQVTM, CDR2 ANQGSEA. The trim removed 3 bases at V and 3 bases at J, leaving 5 bases unmatched. The V gene is TRBV29-1, the J gene TRBJ2-7; 7 bases map to TRBD2. This receptor was obtained from a man between 18 and 29 years old in good health and CMV-seropositive. The sequenced material came from PBMCs. The CDR3 region is CSVDTGRLYEQYF. DNA for the CDR3: TGCAGCGTTGACACCGGGAGGCTCTACGAGCAGTACTTC.